This T cell receptor (beta chain) stems from a study of regulatory T cells in long-lasting Graves disease. General study results and limits: Persistent patients shared some 2,500 public clonotypes among themselves. Newly diagnosed patients shared fewer, at around 970.

Turning to this clonotype: What it recognizes is unknown.

This sample's time point: persistent/refractory GD, antithyroid drugs over 5 years with positive TRAb. RNA from PBMCs was the source of the TCR library. Patients came from an endocrinology department in Xi'an, China. V dropped 5 bases and J dropped 7 bases, with 15 bases sitting between them. Germline loops: CDR1 SGDLS, CDR2 YYNGEE. CDR3 length: 14 amino acids. Construction of TCR beta libraries relied on iRepertoire HTBI primers and on Arm-PCR targeting CDR3 regions. Authors' data handling: Samples revealed around 56 TRBV and about 15 TRBJ segments. TCRdb ran MiXCR on the multiplex PCR reads and lists one entry per CDR3 protein. These V and J calls derive from TCRdb rather than the authors' analysis. The sample records around 400,000 distinct CDR3 sequences, roughly 24% being singletons.

This TCR derives from a woman aged 40 to 50 with Graves disease. The sequenced sample was peripheral blood mononuclear cells (PBMCs), obtained when the disease was refractory, from a patient treated with antithyroid drugs. J is TRBJ2-2 and V is TRBV9; weak D call: TRBD1 (5 bases). The DNA of the CDR3 is TGTGCCAGCAGAGCAGGGATTGTTAACGGGGAGCTGTTTTTT. Translation: CASRAGIVNGELFF.